This entry describes one TCR beta chain. The sample belongs to a study of blood T cell repertoires in COVID-19. The repertoire was sequenced with immunoSEQ multiplex PCR; TCRdb's copy has only in-frame clones and lacks some. The table lists about 250,000 clones, about 73% of them singletons. From germline, CDR1 is SGHNT and CDR2 YYREEE (reference sequence). Trimming stripped 0 bases from V and 0 bases from J, with 12 bases between. The CDR3 loop spans 16 amino acids. The V gene is TRBV5-4, the J gene TRBJ1-2, with a weak D call TRBD1 (5 bases). The sequence derives from an elderly woman with acute or convalescent COVID-19. The sample comprised peripheral blood. In nucleotides, the CDR3 is TGTGCCAGCAGCTTGGCCGGGGGAGGGACTAACTATGGCTACACCTTC. This encodes CASSLAGGGTNYGYTF.